This T cell receptor beta chain was profiled in a study of sequential checkpoint blockade in melanoma (dated by TCRdb to about 2019). Describing the broader study: Patients were randomized 1:1 to first-line nivolumab followed by ipilimumab (arm A) or ipilimumab followed by nivolumab (arm B). Maintenance nivolumab came after each of the two trial sequences. DNA from about 99 pretreatment melanoma tumor samples was subjected to TCRbeta immunosequencing. For around 21 patients, matched tumor biopsies were obtained before treatment and at week 13, following single-agent nivolumab (arm A) or ipilimumab (arm B). In about 80% of the matched pre- and post-treatment tumor biopsy pairs, both biopsies came from the same lesion.

Overall study results and their limits: Patients whose tumor T-cell fraction and clonality increased by week 13 were about 30 times more likely to achieve clinical benefit. Within-arm analyses of tumor T-cell fraction were constrained by small sample sizes and reduced statistical power. PD-L1 staining and CD8+ T-cell counts correlated with tumor T-cell fraction and clonality, whereas mutational load did not. Larger, independent patient cohorts are needed to validate the response-prediction model that combines TCR metrics and mutation burden. In the nivolumab-first arm (arm A), pretreatment tumor TIL clonality was associated with response (P = .04).

From its cysteine to its phenylalanine, the CDR3 spans 16 amino acids. The DNA shown is the 48-base CDR3, in frame from base 1. The junction carries 15 bases between V and J, which are trimmed by 0 bases and 1 base respectively. Looking up the germline V gene (reference sequence) yields CDR1 GTSNPN and CDR2 SVGIG. TCRbeta CDR3 regions were immunosequenced from genomic DNA with the immunoSEQ Assay. Before high-throughput sequencing, genomic DNA was amplified using bias-controlled multiplex PCR. For the original study's pipeline: To quantify the absolute abundance of each unique TCRbeta CDR3 region, the sequences were collapsed and filtered. Clonality, defined as 1 minus Pielou's evenness, was calculated using only productive rearrangements. Tumor T-cell fraction was calculated by normalizing TCRbeta template counts to usable DNA, which was estimated from several housekeeping genes. Clones with significantly greater frequencies in on-treatment versus baseline samples were identified using a previously published method. Held by TCRdb, this immuneACCESS table contains in-frame sequences only and omits some clones. Under half of the omission traces to an unresolved V gene where checked; the cause of the rest is unknown. D and trimming were read from the DNA, whereas the V and J calls and clone size are those reported in that table. Present in this sample are 2,500 to 3,500 clones, roughly 19% of which were seen just once. Approximately 15% of the sample goes to the ten largest clones.

This sample's treatment or condition label indicates: randomized to nivolumab then ipilimumab (arm A) or the reverse (arm B). No trial patient had received prior DNA-damaging chemotherapy. Samples came from patients with melanoma in CheckMate 064, a randomized, open-label phase II trial of sequential checkpoint blockade. Genomic DNA from formalin-fixed paraffin-embedded (FFPE) tissue samples served as the input for tumor TCR sequencing. The table lists this clone with a few counts. Its recognized antigen is unknown. Base qualities were left out, and no much larger clone turns up one base away. In this chain, TRBV30 is recombined with TRBJ2-5, with the D gene not clear enough to name. Sequencing used tumor tissue (inferred from file names), obtained from a patient given nivolumab and ipilimumab in sequence. The receptor was derived from a human donor with melanoma. The bases are TGTGCCTGGAGTGTAAGGCCCCCCAGGTTCCAAGAGACCCAGTACTTC. Translation gives CAWSVRPPRFQETQYF.